The TCR beta chain under discussion was sequenced for a study of regulatory T cells in long-lasting Graves disease. Study-wide findings and caveats: The persistent group shared 2,500 or so public clonotypes, more than the roughly 970 shared by new patients. Among samples with persistent disease, TRBV28, TRBJ1-2 and TRBJ2-5 were favored.

This clonotype was seen more than once but under ten times. Its target is unknown. Investigators prepared the TCR beta libraries by applying iRepertoire HTBI primers and Arm-PCR of CDR3 regions. TCRdb reprocessed the multiplex PCR reads via MiXCR and lists one record per CDR3 protein. The repertoire holds fewer than 550,000 distinct CDR3 sequences, with 16% as singletons. Documented time point: newly diagnosed GD, antithyroid drugs for less than 3 months. The authors made the TCR library using RNA they extracted from PBMCs. Around 8.2 milliliters of peripheral blood went into EDTA tubes. Germline CDR1 KGHDR, CDR2 SFDVKD. The V gene lost 6 bases and the J gene lost 8 bases, with 12 bases spanning the gap. The CDR3 runs to 13 residues. In addition, the sample was reused for a study of T cells in Graves' hyperthyroidism and ophthalmopathy. As reported in that work: Newly diagnosed hyperthyroidism, duration under 2 months, in patients aged 18 to 65.

This chain uses TRBV24-1 with TRBJ2-2; the D is unclear. This clonotype was obtained from a woman under 30 with Graves disease. Here the sequenced sample was peripheral blood mononuclear cells (PBMCs), taken at new diagnosis, from a patient treated with antithyroid drugs. CDR3 nucleotide sequence: TGTGCCACCAGTCTCCCCCCCGGAGGGGAGCTGTTTTTT. Translation gives CATSLPPGGELFF.